The 27 T cell receptor beta chains presented below share a single source sample, sequenced in a study of cytomegalovirus exposure and HLA in healthy donors. PCR involved 60 Vbeta and 13 Jbeta primers. Clones were sequenced by immunoSEQ multiplex PCR, and TCRdb holds only the in-frame ones, with some missing. The top ten clones hold about 0.3% of a sample with 250,000 to 350,000 clones, 80% of them seen once. Sequencing input: PBMCs. Every receptor here comes from a girl aged 2-10 years in good health and CMV-seronegative.

V gene TRBV11-2 combines with J gene TRBJ1-1; tentatively, D is TRBD1 (5 bases). This CDR3 has 14 residues. Per the germline V gene, CDR1 is SGHAT and CDR2 is FQNNGV. V lost 4 bases and J lost 6, with 15 bases in between. CDR3 DNA sequence: TGTGCCAGCAGCTCCGGACAAGGGGAACCTGAAGCTTTCTTT. Translation: CASSSGQGEPEAFF.

The V gene is TRBV9, the J gene TRBJ2-3, with TRBD2 as a possible D gene (5 bases). This CDR3 has 16 residues. Germline V gene data show CDR1 as SGDLS and CDR2 as YYNGEE. V shed 0 bases and J shed 2 bases, with 13 bases lying between them. CDR3 residues: CASSVASGITTDTQYF. Written as DNA, the CDR3 is TGTGCCAGCAGCGTAGCGTCCGGGATTACCACAGATACGCAGTATTTT.

The chain is built from TRBV6-1 and TRBJ2-3, with TRBD2 identical over 7 bases. Germline lookup yields CDR1 MNHNS and CDR2 SASEGT. J lost 2 bases, V lost 4 bases, and 3 bases had no gene match. The CDR3 sequence is 14 residues long. The chain's CDR3 is CASSGRLATDTQYF. The CDR3 DNA follows: TGTGCCAGCAGTGGGAGACTAGCCACAGATACGCAGTATTTT.

V and J are TRBV19 and TRBJ1-5; D remains unclear. Germline V gene data show CDR1 as LNHDA and CDR2 as SQIVND (reference sequence). V gave up 5 bases and J gave up 11 bases, with 13 bases separating them. This CDR3 region has 12 residues. The CDR3 region has the DNA TGTGCCAGTAGTCCCGGAGATCCGGCCCAGCATTTT. Protein sequence: CASSPGDPAQHF.

The genes are TRBV5-1 and TRBJ2-7; 7 bases are a match to TRBD2. The J segment lost 5 bases and the V segment lost 4 bases, leaving 9 bases of the junction unmatched. From germline, CDR1 is SGHRS and CDR2 YFSETQ. The CDR3 is made up of 14 amino acids. The chain's CDR3 is CASSTASGSDEQYF. The DNA for the CDR3 is TGCGCCAGCAGCACGGCTAGCGGTTCTGACGAGCAGTACTTC.

The chain uses TRBV9 and TRBJ2-1, with a possible D match to TRBD2 (8 bases). The CDR3 consists of 17 residues. Germline CDR1 and CDR2: SGDLS and YYNGEE. V lost 3 bases, J lost 2 bases, and 18 bases lay in between. The CDR3 loop is CASSARGAGGPYNEQFF. DNA of the CDR3: TGTGCCAGCAGCGCCAGGGGGGCGGGAGGCCCCTACAATGAGCAGTTCTTC.

This clone has only one observation. The J gene is TRBJ2-5, the V gene TRBV5-6; TRBD2 aligns across 8 bases. The tail of the sequence fits TRBJ2-7 better, so the J call may be wrong. CDR3 size: 14 residues. The germline V gene has CDR1 SGHDT and CDR2 YYEEEE. The CDR3 region is CASSFSGGTYEQYF. The CDR3 region has the DNA TGTGCCAGCAGCTTCTCGGGAGGGACCTACGAGCAGTACTTC.

This clone was found once. CDR3 coding DNA: TGTGCCAGCAGCCAGGCTACTAGCGGGAACTCCTACGAGCAGTACTTC. Translation: CASSQATSGNSYEQYF. The J gene is TRBJ2-7, the V gene TRBV4-2; TRBD2 aligns across 10 bases. The ends lost 3 bases at V and 0 bases at J; junction bases unmatched: 5. The germline V gene has CDR1 LGHNA and CDR2 YNFKEQ. There are 16 residues in the CDR3.

This clone was observed once. The chain employs TRBV19 and TRBJ1-2, with D possibly TRBD1 on 6 matching bases. The germline V gene has CDR1 LNHDA and CDR2 SQIVND (reference sequence). There are 13 residues in the CDR3. V was clipped by 8 bases and J by 2 bases, with 12 bases between them. The CDR3 protein is CASGYQGNYGYTF. The CDR3 bases are TGTGCCAGTGGCTATCAGGGGAACTATGGCTACACCTTC. The full variable domain, rest sourced from reference TRBV19 and TRBJ1-2, is DGGITQSPKYLFRKEGQNVTLSCEQNLNHDAMYWYRQDPGQGLRLIYYSQIVNDFQKGDIAEGYSVSREKKESFPLTVTSAQKNPTAFYLCASGYQGNYGYTFGSGTRLTVV.

This clone was observed once. The V gene is TRBV7-8, the J gene TRBJ2-3; 11 bases match TRBD1. The V gene end was trimmed by 4 bases and the J gene end by 4 bases; junction bases not matched to a gene: 10. Germline CDR1 reads SGHVS; CDR2 reads FQNEAQ. The CDR3 is 17 amino acids. The CDR3 loop is CASSSNPDRGLADTQYF. In DNA, the CDR3 is TGTGCCAGCAGCTCAAACCCGGACAGGGGGCTCGCAGATACGCAGTATTTT.

This clone was seen a few times. The chain is built from TRBV15 and TRBJ2-7; 9 bases align to TRBD2. In germline, CDR1 is LNHNV, CDR2 YYDKDF (reference sequence). The CDR3 has 17 amino acids. Germline trimming cut 0 bases from V and 3 bases from J; bases unmatched to any gene: 9. The DNA of the CDR3 is TGTGCCACCAGCAGAGATCTCCCCCTAGCGGGGTTCTACGAGCAGTACTTC. Translated: CATSRDLPLAGFYEQYF.

Only one count was recorded for this clone. This chain connects TRBV6-6 to TRBJ2-2; 11 positions agree with TRBD1. Per the germline V gene, CDR1 is MNHNY and CDR2 is SVGAGI (reference sequence). J was trimmed by 5 bases and V by 6 bases; bases with no gene match: 2. The length of the CDR3 is 14 residues. CDR3 DNA: TGTGCCAGCAGGGGGACAGGGGGTACCGGGGAGCTGTTTTTT. It codes for CASRGTGGTGELFF.

As for this clone: Other DNA sequences within the sample encode an identical CDR3. The rearrangement joins TRBV5-1 to TRBJ2-3, with 9 nucleotides matching TRBD1. The CDR3 consists of 14 residues. CDR1 and CDR2 from the germline V gene are SGHRS and YFSETQ. Trimming cost V 5 bases and J 3 bases; bases outside gene matches: 4. The CDR3 DNA reads TGCGCCAGCAGTACGGGACAGGGAACAGATACGCAGTATTTT. It yields the protein CASSTGQGTDTQYF.

This clone was seen more than once but under ten times. V usage is TRBV6-5 and J usage is TRBJ1-6; D uncertain. V lost 4 bases to trimming and J lost 11 bases, with 12 bases between them. Germline lookup yields CDR1 MNHEY and CDR2 SVGAGI. The length of the CDR3 is 13 residues. For the CDR3, the DNA is TGTGCCAGCAGTTCCCCTACCCATACACCCCTCCACTTT. This codes for CASSSPTHTPLHF.

This chain connects TRBV19 to TRBJ1-1, with 8 bases aligning to TRBD1. V was pared by 8 bases and J by 2 bases, with 16 bases of the junction left unmatched. The CDR3 consists of 17 residues. From germline, CDR1 is LNHDA and CDR2 SQIVND (reference sequence). The CDR3 loop is CASSRRQGSTINTEAFF. Here the CDR3 DNA reads TGTGCCAGTTCTCGCCGACAGGGGTCCACAATAAACACTGAAGCTTTCTTT.

The chain uses TRBV5-4 and TRBJ2-1; 9 nucleotides match TRBD1. The CDR3 runs 15 residues. Per the germline V gene, CDR1 is SGHNT and CDR2 is YYREEE (reference sequence). With 4 bases clipped from V and 2 bases from J, the junction kept 4 bases outside the gene matches. This CDR3 is CASSPTGGTYNEQFF. The CDR3 DNA reads as TGTGCCAGCAGCCCCACAGGGGGCACCTACAATGAGCAGTTCTTC. The entire variable domain, with the rest obtained from reference TRBV5-4 and TRBJ2-1, is as follows: ETGVTQSPTHLIKTRGQQVTLRCSSQSGHNTVSWYQQALGQGPQFIFQYYREEENGRGNFPPRFSGLQFPNYSSELNVNALELDDSALYLCASSPTGGTYNEQFFGPGTRLTVL.

The J gene is TRBJ2-2, the V gene TRBV15, with 7 nucleotides matching TRBD2. Looked up from germline, CDR1 is LNHNV and CDR2 is YYDKDF (reference sequence). V trimming: 0 bases; J trimming: 1 base; junction bases outside the gene matches: 5. The CDR3 has 17 residues. CDR3 nucleotide sequence: TGTGCCACCAGCAGAGAAAATGGACTAGTGAACACCGGGGAGCTGTTTTTT. As protein: CATSRENGLVNTGELFF.

V and J are TRBV7-6 and TRBJ2-7, with 9 bases lining up with TRBD1. The ends lost 1 base at V and 3 bases at J; junction bases unmatched: 4. Germline V lookup: CDR1 SGHVS, CDR2 FNYEAQ. The CDR3 consists of 15 residues. The CDR3 DNA sequence: TGTGCCAGCAGCTTAGGGGACAGGGCAAACTACGAGCAGTACTTC. Translating gives CASSLGDRANYEQYF.

The gene calls are TRBV5-6 and TRBJ2-7, with D maybe TRBD1 (6 bases). V was pared by 4 bases and J by 2 bases, with 19 bases between. This CDR3 is 16 amino acids long. The V gene's germline CDR1 is SGHDT and CDR2 YYEEEE. The CDR3 protein is CASSEKKGQKPYEQYF. DNA of the CDR3: TGTGCCAGCAGCGAGAAAAAGGGACAAAAACCCTACGAGCAGTACTTC.

The genes are TRBV2 and TRBJ1-1; 7 bases are shared with TRBD1. The CDR3 loop spans 14 amino acids. Germline V CDR1 and CDR2: SNHLY, FYNNEI. The ends lost 6 bases at V and 2 bases at J; junction bases unmatched: 6. The CDR3 here is CASRGQLSNTEAFF. In nucleotides, the CDR3 is TGTGCCAGCAGGGGACAGCTTTCTAACACTGAAGCTTTCTTT.

The count of this clone is one. V and J are TRBV7-8 and TRBJ2-7; 11 bases fit TRBD2. The trim removed 3 bases at V and 3 bases at J, leaving 7 bases unmatched. This CDR3 is built from 16 residues. Germline CDR1 reads SGHVS; CDR2 reads FQNEAQ. The chain's CDR3 is CASSFALAGAYYEQYF. CDR3 coding DNA: TGTGCCAGCAGCTTTGCACTAGCGGGAGCATACTACGAGCAGTACTTC.

The genes are TRBV28 and TRBJ2-3; 10 positions agree with TRBD1. Germline V gene lookup returns CDR1 MDHEN and CDR2 SYDVKM. Trimming took 5 bases from V and 0 from J; bases not matched to a gene: 14. The CDR3 contains 19 residues. CDR3 sequence reads: CASSVAGTGDATSTDTQYF. The CDR3, as DNA: TGTGCCAGCAGTGTCGCCGGGACAGGGGATGCTACTAGCACAGATACGCAGTATTTT.

The V call is TRBV7-9, the J call TRBJ1-1, with 7 bases lining up with TRBD1. J lost 2 bases, V lost 5 bases, and 5 bases had no gene match. This CDR3 comprises 14 residues. Germline CDR1 is SEHNR and CDR2 is FQNEAQ (reference sequence). CDR3 protein: CASSGTAGNTEAFF. CDR3 nucleotides: TGTGCCAGCAGCGGGACAGCCGGTAACACTGAAGCTTTCTTT.

V gene TRBV6-5 combines with J gene TRBJ1-1, with 7 bases matching TRBD1. V was clipped by 2 bases and J by 0 bases; unmatched bases: 3. Germline-derived CDR1 and CDR2 are MNHEY and SVGAGI. The CDR3 runs 15 residues. CDR3 loop: CASSYRQGVNTEAFF. Here the CDR3 DNA reads TGTGCCAGCAGTTACAGACAGGGAGTGAACACTGAAGCTTTCTTT.

The DNA of the CDR3 is TGTGCCAGCAGCGTTGGTTCGGGGAGTGGGGCCAACGTCCTGACTTTC. Encoded protein: CASSVGSGSGANVLTF. This sequence joins TRBV9 and TRBJ2-6, with TRBD2 as a possible D gene (5 bases). Germline loops: CDR1 SGDLS, CDR2 YYNGEE. This CDR3 region has 16 residues. Between the trimmed V and J ends, which lost 2 bases and 3 bases, there was a span of 12 bases.

Only a few counts were recorded for this clone. The chain couples TRBV10-2 to TRBJ1-1; a weak D match, TRBD1 (6 bases). Germline V gene data show CDR1 as WSHSY and CDR2 as SAAADI. The V end was cut by 7 bases, the J end by 0 bases, with 12 bases between. This CDR3 comprises 14 residues. DNA for the CDR3: TGCGCCAGCACCCTGGGACAATTGAACACTGAAGCTTTCTTT. Protein product: CASTLGQLNTEAFF.

This chain joins TRBV5-1 and TRBJ2-3; 7 bases are shared with TRBD2. Germline trimming cut 0 bases from V and 4 bases from J; bases unmatched to any gene: 8. This CDR3 region has 16 residues. The V gene's germline CDR1 is SGHRS and CDR2 YFSETQ. CDR3 loop: CASSLAAGVGADTQYF. In DNA form, the CDR3 reads TGCGCCAGCAGCTTGGCTGCGGGAGTAGGCGCAGATACGCAGTATTTT.